The 32 T cell receptor beta chains below all came from one sample that was sequenced in a study of low-dose radiotherapy and immunotherapy resistance in tumors. The sample's time point: after trial treatment. Described treatment: LDRT plus nivolumab, ipilimumab, low-dose cyclophosphamide and aspirin (RACIN trial). Covering alpha and beta chains, TRAV- and TRBV-specific primers were used for the first-strand cDNA. The authors ran 15 to 20 PCR cycles to amplify TCRs with a constant-region primer and V-primer adapter. TCRdb analysed the reads with MiXCR anew, one entry per CDR3 protein. The sample has about 100,000 distinct CDR3 sequences, about 20% seen once; the top ten hold over 3.5%. The sample in question was PBMCs, obtained after low-dose radiotherapy plus immunotherapy. The receptors here all came from a male donor with prostate cancer.

This clonotype has just a few counts. This chain links TRBV5-1 with TRBJ2-2, with D uncertain. Deletions cut 3 bases from V and 4 bases from J, with 7 bases between. Germline V gene sequence: CDR1 SGHRS, CDR2 YFSETQ. The CDR3 consists of 13 residues. CDR3 in DNA: TGCGCCAGCAGCTCTATCCCCACCGGGGAGCTGTTTTTT. This sequence encodes CASSSIPTGELFF.

The chain is built from TRBV6-2 or TRBV6-3 and TRBJ2-3; 16 positions match TRBD2. This CDR3 has 14 amino acids. Germline trimming cut 6 bases from V and 6 bases from J; bases unmatched to any gene: 0. Germline V lookup: CDR1 MNHEY, CDR2 SVGEGT. CDR3 sequence: CASRGLAGGDTQYF. The CDR3 DNA sequence: TGTGCCAGCAGGGGACTAGCGGGAGGGGATACGCAGTATTTT.

The rearrangement links TRBV6-5 to TRBJ1-1, with unresolved D. From germline, CDR1 is MNHEY and CDR2 SVGAGI. The CDR3 consists of 17 residues. V was pared by 1 base and J by 3 bases, with 18 bases between. For the CDR3, the DNA is TGTGCCAGCAGTTACTTGACCGGGCCTACAATAGACACTGAAGCTTTCTTT. This translates into CASSYLTGPTIDTEAFF.

This clonotype has at least ten counts. V usage is TRBV29-1 and J usage is TRBJ1-5; 9 nucleotides agree with TRBD1. This CDR3 spans 13 amino acids. The J segment lost 5 bases and the V segment lost 6 bases, leaving 5 bases of the junction unmatched. The germline V gene encodes CDR1 SQVTM and CDR2 ANQGSEA. CDR3 nucleotides: TGCAGCGTCGGCGGACAGGGGCATCAGCCCCAGCATTTT. Amino acid sequence: CSVGGQGHQPQHF.

The chain couples TRBV28 to TRBJ1-6; perhaps TRBD1 as D (6 bases). Deletions cut 5 bases from V and 0 bases from J, with 23 bases between. The germline V gene encodes CDR1 MDHEN and CDR2 SYDVKM. This CDR3 has 20 residues. The CDR3 DNA sequence: TGTGCCAGCAGTCCAGGGGTTTACTACCCTTCTAGCTCCTATAATTCACCCCTCCACTTT. Translating gives CASSPGVYYPSSSYNSPLHF.

This clonotype was seen ten or more times. The chain is built from TRBV12-3 or TRBV12-4 and TRBJ1-1; tentatively, D is TRBD1 (5 bases). The CDR3 is 14 amino acids. Trimming removed 7 bases from V and 4 bases from J, with 16 bases in between. The CDR3 spells CASIMLGRGTEAFF. The CDR3, as DNA: TGTGCCAGCATTATGTTGGGAAGGGGCACTGAAGCTTTCTTT.

In this sample, this clonotype turned up many times. J is TRBJ1-2 and V is TRBV3-1; D remains ambiguous. The CDR3 is made up of 13 amino acids. Per germline, CDR1 LGHDT and CDR2 YNNKEL (reference sequence). V dropped 4 bases and J dropped 2 bases, with 8 bases sitting between them. The CDR3 region has the DNA TGTGCCAGCAGCCCCCCGATGAACTATGGCTACACCTTC. Translated: CASSPPMNYGYTF.

The chain links TRBV6-5 to TRBJ2-1; TRBD1 agrees at 7 bases. Germline-derived CDR1 and CDR2 are MNHEY and SVGAGI. V trimming: 8 bases; J trimming: 10 bases; junction bases outside the gene matches: 5. The CDR3 is 11 amino acids. This chain's CDR3 is CASRQGHEQFF. The CDR3 bases are TGTGCCAGCCGACAGGGCCACGAGCAGTTCTTC.

In its sample, this clonotype was seen once. The chain recombines TRBV6-1 with TRBJ1-6; D is undetermined. This CDR3 spans 16 amino acids. Trimming removed 5 bases from V and 6 bases from J, with 17 bases in between. CDR1 is MNHNS, CDR2 SASEGT, per germline. The CDR3, as DNA: TGTGCCAGCAGTCTCCGTCCGGGGTTGCCTAATTCACCCCTCCACTTT. Translating it yields CASSLRPGLPNSPLHF.

The J gene is TRBJ2-7, the V gene TRBV6-2 or TRBV6-3; 9 positions match TRBD2. The V gene end was trimmed by 7 bases and the J gene end by 3 bases; junction bases not matched to a gene: 19. CDR1 and CDR2 from the germline V gene are MNHEY and SVGEGT. This CDR3 spans 18 amino acids. The CDR3 region has the DNA TGTGCCAGCACCCCCGGGACACTAAGCGGGAGGAGCCTCTACGAGCAGTACTTC. Translated: CASTPGTLSGRSLYEQYF.

The CDR3 spells CSAETLGLGEQFF. The CDR3 DNA follows: TGCAGTGCTGAAACCCTAGGTTTAGGTGAGCAGTTCTTC. This chain joins TRBV20-1 and TRBJ2-1; D is uncertain. Germline assignment: CDR1 DFQATT and CDR2 SNEGSKA (reference sequence). The CDR3 totals 13 residues. Trimming took 5 bases from V and 9 from J, leaving 17 bases between them.

A word on this clonotype: A far bigger clonotype differs at one base, so this is likely a read error. The chain uses TRBV6-5 and TRBJ2-7; 9 nucleotides agree with TRBD1. Germline V gene data show CDR1 as MNHEY and CDR2 as SVGAGI. The CDR3 contains 14 residues. The CDR3 nucleotides read TGTGCCAGCAGTGTTTGGACAGGGGACTACGAGCTGTACTTC. Translating gives CASSVWTGDYELYF.

This clonotype was counted many times. The chain joins TRBV2 to TRBJ2-5, with 12 bases that match TRBD2. The CDR3 contains 17 residues. CDR1 SNHLY and CDR2 FYNNEI come from the germline V gene. The V and J ends lost 6 bases and 4 bases, in that order; junction bases with no gene match: 12. CDR3 sequence reads: CASREILAGGRGETQYF. DNA for the CDR3: TGTGCCAGCAGGGAAATACTAGCGGGGGGACGCGGAGAGACCCAGTACTTC.

V is TRBV13 and J is TRBJ2-7; the match to TRBD2 covers 8 bases. Germline V gene data show CDR1 as PRHDT and CDR2 as FYEKMQ (reference sequence). V was pared by 0 bases and J by 5 bases, with 15 bases of the junction left unmatched. There are 18 residues in the CDR3. Here the CDR3 reads CASSLGGLVGQGVNEQYF. In nucleotides, the CDR3 is TGTGCCAGCAGCTTAGGGGGACTAGTGGGGCAGGGTGTCAACGAGCAGTACTTC. The complete variable domain, with remaining parts taken from reference TRBV13 and TRBJ2-7, reads AAGVIQSPRHLIKEKRETATLKCYPIPRHDTVYWYQQGPGQDPQFLISFYEKMQSDKGSIPDRFSAQQFSDYHSELNMSSLELGDSALYFCASSLGGLVGQGVNEQYFGPGTRLTVT.

This clonotype has at least ten counts. The genes are TRBV2 and TRBJ2-3; no firm D call. V dropped 8 bases and J dropped 6 bases, with 12 bases sitting between them. The CDR3 covers 12 residues. The germline V gene encodes CDR1 SNHLY and CDR2 FYNNEI. Written as DNA, the CDR3 is TGTGCCAGCCTGGTGGGGTCCGATACGCAGTATTTT. Its translation is CASLVGSDTQYF.

The rearrangement uses TRBV4-3 and TRBJ1-2; 7 bases align to TRBD1. Germline lookup yields CDR1 LGHNA and CDR2 YSLEER. The CDR3 extends over 14 amino acids. V gave up 4 bases and J gave up 1 base; unmatched junction bases: 3. DNA for the CDR3: TGCGCCAGCAGCCGATGGGACAGTAACTATGGCTACACCTTC. Residues: CASSRWDSNYGYTF.

This clonotype was found many times. The J gene is TRBJ2-7, the V gene TRBV20-1, with no clear D. CDR3 length equals 13 residues. The germline gives CDR1 DFQATT, CDR2 SNEGSKA (reference sequence). V was cut by 4 bases and J by 3 bases, with 13 bases left in between. CDR3 DNA sequence: TGCAGTGCTACGGAGACTCAAAGCTACGAGCAGTACTTC. It is translated as CSATETQSYEQYF.

The sample holds many counts of this clonotype. V and J are TRBV20-1 and TRBJ2-2; 11 bases are a match to TRBD2. CDR3 length: 18 amino acids. After removal of 0 bases from V and 0 bases from J, the junction contained 6 bases not matched to a gene. Per the germline V gene, CDR1 is DFQATT and CDR2 is SNEGSKA (reference sequence). The CDR3 DNA reads as TGCAGTGCTAGAGATCAAACTAGCGGGGGCCCGAACACCGGGGAGCTGTTTTTT. It codes for CSARDQTSGGPNTGELFF.

This clonotype was found many times. The J gene is TRBJ2-1, the V gene TRBV6-5; 7 nucleotides match TRBD1. CDR3 size: 11 residues. The germline V gene encodes CDR1 MNHEY and CDR2 SVGAGI. The V segment lost 6 bases and the J segment 10 bases; nucleotides outside the gene matches: 3. In DNA, the CDR3 is TGTGCCAGCAGCCTACAGGGGGAGCAGTTCTTC. It yields the protein CASSLQGEQFF.

The J gene is TRBJ2-7, the V gene TRBV12-3 or TRBV12-4; unclear D gene. The CDR3 totals 14 residues. V lost 1 base, J lost 2 bases, and 9 bases lay in between. This CDR3 reads CASSLETPPYEQYF. The CDR3 bases are TGTGCCAGCAGTTTAGAGACACCTCCCTACGAGCAGTACTTC.

The chain carries TRBV6-1 and TRBJ1-2, with D possibly TRBD1 on 6 matching bases. V shed 6 bases and J shed 8 bases, with 19 bases lying between them. The V gene's germline CDR1 is MNHNS and CDR2 SASEGT. This CDR3 region has 14 residues. This CDR3 reads CASRQDQGLRGYTF. As DNA, the CDR3 is TGTGCCAGCAGGCAGGACCAGGGGTTAAGAGGCTACACCTTC.

The chain combines TRBV5-1 with TRBJ2-5, with D possibly matching TRBD2 (6 bases). The germline V and J ends were trimmed by 6 bases and 5 bases, with 11 bases remaining between them. Germline V lookup: CDR1 SGHRS, CDR2 YFSETQ. The length of the CDR3 is 12 residues. The DNA for the CDR3 is TGCGCCAGCAAGGGGACTGGGGAGACCCAGTACTTC. Translation: CASKGTGETQYF.

This clonotype was observed at least ten times. The V gene is TRBV6-6, the J gene TRBJ1-5; TRBD1 matches 8 bases. This CDR3 spans 16 amino acids. The V segment lost 2 bases and the J segment 6 bases; nucleotides outside the gene matches: 9. Germline loops: CDR1 MNHNY, CDR2 SVGAGI (reference sequence). In DNA form, the CDR3 reads TGTGCCAGCAGTTACCCGACAGGGGATCGCAGTCAGCCCCAGCATTTT. Translating gives CASSYPTGDRSQPQHF.

In this sample, this clonotype turned up many times. The rearrangement uses TRBV19 and TRBJ1-1, with no clear D. Germline lookup yields CDR1 LNHDA and CDR2 SQIVND (reference sequence). The CDR3 has 13 residues. The ends were cut back, 8 bases at V and 5 bases at J, with 15 bases in the middle. CDR3 coding DNA: TGTGCCAGTGGGAACTATCCTGGGACTGAAGCTTTCTTT. Amino acids: CASGNYPGTEAFF.

This clonotype occurred many times. The rearrangement uses TRBV29-1 and TRBJ2-1, with 7 bases matching TRBD1. With 2 bases clipped from V and 2 bases from J, the junction kept 3 bases outside the gene matches. This CDR3 comprises 14 residues. Germline values: CDR1 SQVTM, CDR2 ANQGSEA. CDR3 loop: CSVEPGTAYNEQFF. CDR3 nucleotides: TGCAGCGTTGAACCCGGGACAGCCTACAATGAGCAGTTCTTC.

This clonotype was counted at least ten times. The rearrangement joins TRBV7-2 to TRBJ2-3; 8 bases agree with TRBD2. Unmatched junction bases numbered 6, after V lost 3 bases and J lost 4 bases. Germline V gene data show CDR1 as SGHTA and CDR2 as FQGNSA. The CDR3 covers 15 residues. This CDR3 reads CASSFIGGAADTQYF. The CDR3, as DNA: TGTGCCAGCAGCTTTATCGGGGGGGCTGCAGATACGCAGTATTTT.

The V gene is TRBV20-1, the J gene TRBJ2-4; TRBD2 matches at 9 bases. V shed 6 bases and J 12 bases; nucleotides not matched to a gene: 9. The length of the CDR3 is 12 residues. Germline values: CDR1 DFQATT, CDR2 SNEGSKA (reference sequence). CDR3 nucleotides: TGCAGTGCCTCGCCGGGGACTAGCAGTCAGTACTTC. The encoded protein is CSASPGTSSQYF.

This clonotype was seen repeatedly, ten times or more. V gene TRBV6-2 or TRBV6-3 combines with J gene TRBJ1-2; 8 bases fit TRBD1. CDR3 length: 16 residues. Losses at the gene ends were 7 bases for V and 7 bases for J; bases not matched to a gene: 17. Germline V gives CDR1 MNHEY, CDR2 SVGEGT. The CDR3 DNA reads as TGTGCCAGCACCAGCCCTCAGGGGGCGGAATACGGTGGCTACACCTTC. It codes for CASTSPQGAEYGGYTF.

This clonotype was picked up many times. The genes are TRBV9 and TRBJ2-7; D uncertain. Germline values: CDR1 SGDLS, CDR2 YYNGEE. The V gene lost 2 bases and the J gene lost 0 bases, with 12 bases spanning the gap. CDR3 length: 15 residues. In nucleotides, the CDR3 is TGTGCCAGCAGCGTGGGCAGCGCAAGCTCCTACGAGCAGTACTTC. Protein product: CASSVGSASSYEQYF.

This clonotype was found many times. The V and J genes are TRBV10-3 and TRBJ1-2, with D uncertain. CDR1 is ENHRY and CDR2 is SYGVKD in the germline V gene. This CDR3 region has 14 residues. Between the trimmed V and J ends, which lost 8 bases and 0 bases, there was a span of 13 bases. Written as DNA, the CDR3 is TGTGCCATCCGGGCGGAGTTAGCTAACTATGGCTACACCTTC. Its translation is CAIRAELANYGYTF.

The V gene is TRBV5-1, the J gene TRBJ2-5; D gene ambiguous. Germline CDR1 reads SGHRS; CDR2 reads YFSETQ. The germline V and J ends were trimmed by 4 bases and 0 bases, with 7 bases remaining between them. This CDR3 comprises 13 residues. The chain's CDR3 is CASSKQNQETQYF. The CDR3 bases are TGCGCCAGCAGCAAACAGAACCAAGAGACCCAGTACTTC.

This clonotype was found many times. J is TRBJ1-3 and V is TRBV3-1; D perhaps matches TRBD1 (5 bases). In germline, CDR1 is LGHDT, CDR2 YNNKEL (reference sequence). CDR3 length: 16 residues. V lost 2 bases and J lost 2, with 13 bases in between. CDR3 DNA: TGTGCCAGCAGCCAAAGGGGACCGCAAACTGGAAACACCATATATTTT. As protein: CASSQRGPQTGNTIYF.